The T cell receptor beta chain described here comes from a study of STAT5B mutations in CD4+ large granular lymphocyte leukemia. The study's findings and limits: Patient CD4-sorted repertoires looked more clonal than healthy CD4+ repertoires, even without putative leukemic clones. No patients shared main leukemic clonotypes, though around 27% appeared at low frequency elsewhere. The CD4+ versus CD8+ T-LGLL clonality difference may reflect limited sample size.

Trimming took 6 bases from V and 5 from J, leaving 11 bases between them. The CDR3 runs 12 residues. In germline, CDR1 is SGHAT, CDR2 FQDESV (reference sequence). In regard to this clone: Antigen: not known.

Methods used by the authors: A productive frequency of 2.59 x 10-5 was the lowest detectable. The data were produced by immunoSEQ multiplex PCR, yet TCRdb's version contains in-frame clones alone and is incomplete. V and J calls and clone size follow that table, whereas D and trimming were derived from the DNA. The profile shows tens of thousands of clones, about four fifths of them singletons. This chain connects TRBV11-1 to TRBJ2-7, with D perhaps TRBD1 (6 bases). The sequenced material came from CD4+ T cells from blood buffy coats. The clonotype comes from a human donor in good health. CDR3 sequence: CASSFTGNEQYF. CDR3 DNA: TGTGCCAGCAGTTTTACAGGGAACGAGCAGTACTTC.